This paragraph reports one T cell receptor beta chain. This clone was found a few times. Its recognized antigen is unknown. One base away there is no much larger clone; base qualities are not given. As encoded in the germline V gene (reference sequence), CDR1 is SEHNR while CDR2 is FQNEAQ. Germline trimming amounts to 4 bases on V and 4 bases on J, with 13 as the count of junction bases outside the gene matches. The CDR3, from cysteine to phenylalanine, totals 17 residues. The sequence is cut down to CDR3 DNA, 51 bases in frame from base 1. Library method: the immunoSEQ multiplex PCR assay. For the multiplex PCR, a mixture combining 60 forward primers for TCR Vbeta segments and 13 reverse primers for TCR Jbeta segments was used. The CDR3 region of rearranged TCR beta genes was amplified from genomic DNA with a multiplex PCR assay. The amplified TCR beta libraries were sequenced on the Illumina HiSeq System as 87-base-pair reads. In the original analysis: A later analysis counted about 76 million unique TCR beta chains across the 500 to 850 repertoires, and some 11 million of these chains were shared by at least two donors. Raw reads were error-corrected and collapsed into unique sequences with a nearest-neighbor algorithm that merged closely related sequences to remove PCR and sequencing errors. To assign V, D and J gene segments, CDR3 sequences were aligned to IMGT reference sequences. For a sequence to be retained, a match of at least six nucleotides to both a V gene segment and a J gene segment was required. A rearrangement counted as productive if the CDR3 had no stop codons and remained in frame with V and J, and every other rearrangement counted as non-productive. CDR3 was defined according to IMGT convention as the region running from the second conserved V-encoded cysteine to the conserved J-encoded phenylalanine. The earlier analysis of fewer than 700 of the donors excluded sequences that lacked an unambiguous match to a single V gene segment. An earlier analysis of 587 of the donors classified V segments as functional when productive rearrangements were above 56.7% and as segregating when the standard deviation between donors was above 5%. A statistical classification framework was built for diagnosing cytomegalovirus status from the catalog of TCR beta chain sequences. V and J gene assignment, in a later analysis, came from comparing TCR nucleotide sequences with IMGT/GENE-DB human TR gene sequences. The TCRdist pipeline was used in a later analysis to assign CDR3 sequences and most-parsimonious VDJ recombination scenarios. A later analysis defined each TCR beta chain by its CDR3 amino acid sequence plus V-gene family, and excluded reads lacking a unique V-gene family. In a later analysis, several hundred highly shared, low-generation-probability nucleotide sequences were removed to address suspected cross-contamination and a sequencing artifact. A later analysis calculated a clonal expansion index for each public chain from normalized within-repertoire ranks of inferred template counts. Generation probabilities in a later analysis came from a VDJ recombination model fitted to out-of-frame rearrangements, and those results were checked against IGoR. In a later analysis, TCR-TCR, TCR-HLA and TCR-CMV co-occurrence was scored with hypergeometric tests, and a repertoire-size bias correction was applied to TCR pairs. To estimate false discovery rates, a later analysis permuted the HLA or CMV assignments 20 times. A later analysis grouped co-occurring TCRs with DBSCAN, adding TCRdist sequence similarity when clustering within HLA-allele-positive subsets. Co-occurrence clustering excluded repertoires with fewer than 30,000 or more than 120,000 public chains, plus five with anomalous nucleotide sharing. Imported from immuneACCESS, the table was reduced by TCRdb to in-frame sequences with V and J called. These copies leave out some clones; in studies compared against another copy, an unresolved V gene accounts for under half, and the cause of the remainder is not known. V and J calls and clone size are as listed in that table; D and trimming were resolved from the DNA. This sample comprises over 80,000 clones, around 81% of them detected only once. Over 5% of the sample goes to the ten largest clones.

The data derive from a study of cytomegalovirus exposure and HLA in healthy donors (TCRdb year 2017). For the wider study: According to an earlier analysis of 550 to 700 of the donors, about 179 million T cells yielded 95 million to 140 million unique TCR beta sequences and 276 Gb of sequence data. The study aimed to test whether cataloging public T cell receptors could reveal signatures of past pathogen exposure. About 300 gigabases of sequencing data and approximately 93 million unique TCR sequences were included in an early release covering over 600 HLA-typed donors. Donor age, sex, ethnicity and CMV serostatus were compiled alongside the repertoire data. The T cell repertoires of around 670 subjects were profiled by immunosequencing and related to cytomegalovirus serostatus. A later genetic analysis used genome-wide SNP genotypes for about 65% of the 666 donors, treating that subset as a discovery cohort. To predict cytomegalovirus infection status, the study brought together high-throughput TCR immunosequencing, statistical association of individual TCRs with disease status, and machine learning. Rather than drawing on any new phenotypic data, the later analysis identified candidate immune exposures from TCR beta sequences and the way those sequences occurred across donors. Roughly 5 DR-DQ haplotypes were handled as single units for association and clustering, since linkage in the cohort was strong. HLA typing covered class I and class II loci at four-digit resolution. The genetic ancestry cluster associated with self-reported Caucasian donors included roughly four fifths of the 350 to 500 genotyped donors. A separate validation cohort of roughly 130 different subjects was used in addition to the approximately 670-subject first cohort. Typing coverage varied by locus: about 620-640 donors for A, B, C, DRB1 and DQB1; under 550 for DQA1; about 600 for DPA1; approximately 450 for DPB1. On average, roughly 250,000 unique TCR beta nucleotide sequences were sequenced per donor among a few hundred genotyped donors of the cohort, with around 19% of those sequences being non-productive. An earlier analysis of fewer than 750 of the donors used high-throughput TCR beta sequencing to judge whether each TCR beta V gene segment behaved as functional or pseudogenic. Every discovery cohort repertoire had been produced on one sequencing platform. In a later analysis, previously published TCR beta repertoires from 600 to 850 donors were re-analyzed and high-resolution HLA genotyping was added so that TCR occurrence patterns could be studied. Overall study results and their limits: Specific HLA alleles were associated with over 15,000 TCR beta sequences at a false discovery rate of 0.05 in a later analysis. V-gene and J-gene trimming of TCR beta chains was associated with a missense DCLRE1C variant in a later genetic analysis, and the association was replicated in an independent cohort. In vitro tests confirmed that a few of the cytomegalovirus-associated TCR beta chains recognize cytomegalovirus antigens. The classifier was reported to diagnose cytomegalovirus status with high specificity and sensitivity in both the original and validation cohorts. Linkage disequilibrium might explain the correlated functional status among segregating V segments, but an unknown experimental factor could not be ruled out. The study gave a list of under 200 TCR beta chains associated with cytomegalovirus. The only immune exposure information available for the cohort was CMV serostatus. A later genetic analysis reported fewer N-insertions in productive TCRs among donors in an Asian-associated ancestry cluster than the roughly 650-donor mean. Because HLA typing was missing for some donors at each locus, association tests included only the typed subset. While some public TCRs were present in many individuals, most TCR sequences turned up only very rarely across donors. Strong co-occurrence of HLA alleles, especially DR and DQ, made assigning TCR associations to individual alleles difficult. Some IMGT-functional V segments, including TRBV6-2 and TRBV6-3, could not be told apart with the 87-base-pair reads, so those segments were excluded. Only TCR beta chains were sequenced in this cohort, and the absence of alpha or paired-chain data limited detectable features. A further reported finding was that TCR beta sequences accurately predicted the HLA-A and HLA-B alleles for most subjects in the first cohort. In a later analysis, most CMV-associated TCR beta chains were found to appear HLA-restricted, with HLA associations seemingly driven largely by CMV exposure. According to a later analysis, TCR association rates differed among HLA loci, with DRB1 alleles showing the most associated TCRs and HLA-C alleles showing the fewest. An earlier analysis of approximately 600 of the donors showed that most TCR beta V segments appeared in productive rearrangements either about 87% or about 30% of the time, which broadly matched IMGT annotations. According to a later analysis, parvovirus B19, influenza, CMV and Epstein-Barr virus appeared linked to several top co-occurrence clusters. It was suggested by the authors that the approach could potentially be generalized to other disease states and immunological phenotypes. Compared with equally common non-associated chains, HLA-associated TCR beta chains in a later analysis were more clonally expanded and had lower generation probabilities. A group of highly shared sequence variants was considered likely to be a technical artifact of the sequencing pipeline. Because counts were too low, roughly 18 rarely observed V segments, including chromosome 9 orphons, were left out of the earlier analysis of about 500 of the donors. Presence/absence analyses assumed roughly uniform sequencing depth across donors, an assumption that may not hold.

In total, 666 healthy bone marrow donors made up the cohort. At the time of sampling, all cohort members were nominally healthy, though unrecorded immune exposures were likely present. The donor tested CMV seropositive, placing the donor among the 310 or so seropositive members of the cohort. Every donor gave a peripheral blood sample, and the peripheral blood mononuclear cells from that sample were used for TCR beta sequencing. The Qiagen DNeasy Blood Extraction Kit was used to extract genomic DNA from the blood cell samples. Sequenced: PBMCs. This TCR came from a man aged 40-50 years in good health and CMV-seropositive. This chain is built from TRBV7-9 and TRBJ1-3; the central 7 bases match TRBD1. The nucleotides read TGTGCCAGCAGCTCTCGACAGGGCAGTTTGGGAGGAAACACCATATATTTT. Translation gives CASSSRQGSLGGNTIYF.